The clone carrying this T cell receptor beta chain was seen a handful of times. Its antigen is not known. The data were obtained in a study of T cells in Graves' hyperthyroidism and ophthalmopathy. Study-wide results and caveats: The model made its ophthalmopathy prediction, and onset followed a median 6.5 months later. Blood held most thyroid clonotypes expanded above 0.001 frequency. Ophthalmopathy and stable hyperthyroidism were told apart by a 13 V-J model.

Patients aged 18 to 65 had newly diagnosed hyperthyroidism lasting under 2 months. From RNA transcripts, TCR beta CDR3 regions were amplified. An initial round of RT-PCR targeting the TCR CDR3 relied on the HTBI primer set. A single record per CDR3 protein comes from TCRdb applying MiXCR to the multiplex PCR reads. The profile shows about 130,000 distinct CDR3 sequences, roughly a fifth of them singletons. This sequence originates from a woman in her forties or fifties with Graves' hyperthyroidism that later progressed to Graves' ophthalmopathy. The sequencing sample was made of blood.

The CDR3 is CSARGLGGGTQETQYF. The CDR3 nucleotides read TGCAGTGCTAGAGGACTAGGGGGTGGGACGCAAGAGACCCAGTACTTC. The chain uses TRBV20-1 and TRBJ2-5, with D perhaps matching TRBD1 or TRBD2 (6 bases each). Trimming took 1 base from V and 2 from J, leaving 17 bases between them. The CDR3 sequence is 16 residues long. CDR1 DFQATT and CDR2 SNEGSKA come from the germline V gene (reference sequence).